A selection of T cell receptor beta chains follows, all from one sample in a study of lymphopenia after photon versus proton radiotherapy. Produced via immunoSEQ multiplex PCR; TCRdb's table is partial and in-frame only. The sample includes around 29,000 clones, over 85% of them seen just once. The input for sequencing was peripheral blood, taken from a patient treated with photon-based radiotherapy. The receptors derive from a woman between 50 and 59 years old with cholangiocarcinoma. Each CDR3 is given with its conserved first and last residue. The D gene is left open where the match is weak. For some rows the clone size is stated as once, few or many, or as a class when expanded; others skip it.

size	length	D	V	J	CDR3	DNA
NA	15	TRBD2	TRBV4-3	TRBJ2-7	CASSLAGGGPGQQYF	TGCGCCAGCAGCCTGGCGGGGGGAGGCCCCGGTCAGCAGTACTTC
NA	14	NA	TRBV4-1	TRBJ1-5	CASSPITGIQPQHF	TGCGCCAGCAGCCCCATCACAGGGATTCAGCCCCAGCATTTT
NA	12	NA	TRBV6-6	TRBJ2-7	CASSRGAGEQYF	TGTGCCAGCTCTAGGGGAGCCGGCGAACAGTACTTC
NA	11	NA	TRBV19	TRBJ2-3	CASSITDTQYF	TGTGCCAGTAGTATTACAGATACGCAGTATTTT
NA	15	NA	TRBV10-1	TRBJ2-1	CASSESGDPYNEQFF	TGCGCCAGCAGTGAATCAGGGGATCCCTACAATGAGCAGTTCTTC
NA	15	NA	TRBV19	TRBJ2-3	CAIARVGTSTDTQYF	TGTGCCATCGCACGCGTGGGTACTAGCACAGATACGCAGTATTTT
NA	16	TRBD2	TRBV10-3	TRBJ2-3	CAISGGGKKGTDTQYF	TGTGCCATCAGTGGCGGGGGAAAGAAGGGCACAGATACGCAGTATTTT
NA	16	TRBD1	TRBV27	TRBJ2-7	CASSPTPRQGRHEQYF	TGTGCCAGCAGTCCTACTCCCAGACAGGGGAGACACGAGCAGTACTTC
NA	14	TRBD1	TRBV27	TRBJ1-2	CASSPGGQGGGYTF	TGTGCCAGCAGTCCAGGGGGACAGGGAGGTGGCTACACCTTC
NA	14	NA	TRBV15	TRBJ2-4	CATSRGLVKNIQYF	TGTGCCACCAGCAGAGGGTTGGTCAAAAACATTCAGTACTTC
NA	13	NA	TRBV30	TRBJ1-1	CAWSVQGNTEAFF	TGTGCCTGGAGTGTTCAGGGGAACACTGAAGCTTTCTTT
NA	15	NA	TRBV19	TRBJ2-2	CASSIRGASTGELFF	TGTGCCAGTAGTATACGAGGGGCGAGTACCGGGGAGCTGTTTTTT
NA	17	TRBD1	TRBV5-1	TRBJ1-1	CASSLARTGGRYTEAFF	TGCGCCAGCAGCTTGGCCAGGACAGGGGGAAGGTACACTGAAGCTTTCTTT
NA	11	NA	TRBV28	TRBJ2-5	CASSSVRQQYF	TGTGCCAGCAGTTCAGTGCGGCAGCAGTACTTC
few	14	TRBD1	TRBV4-1	TRBJ1-2	CASSRRQGEDGYTF	TGCGCCAGCAGCCGACGACAGGGTGAGGATGGCTACACCTTC
NA	13	NA	TRBV5-1	TRBJ1-1	CASSVLGSPEAFF	TGCGCCAGCAGCGTCTTAGGGAGTCCTGAAGCTTTCTTT
NA	13	NA	TRBV11-2	TRBJ2-1	CASSPSGPALQFF	TGTGCCAGCAGCCCCTCGGGCCCCGCCCTTCAGTTCTTC
NA	10	NA	TRBV19	TRBJ1-2	CAAGGRGYTF	TGTGCCGCTGGAGGAAGAGGCTACACCTTC
NA	14	TRBD1	TRBV19	TRBJ1-2	CASSIGAGGFGYTF	TGTGCCAGTAGTATTGGCGCAGGGGGCTTTGGCTACACCTTC
NA	13	NA	TRBV7-9	TRBJ1-1	CASSLVGDTEAFF	TGTGCCAGCAGCTTAGTCGGGGACACTGAAGCTTTCTTT
NA	15	NA	TRBV6-5	TRBJ1-1	CASSLYGVSNTEAFF	TGTGCCAGCAGCCTTTACGGAGTATCGAACACTGAAGCTTTCTTT
NA	15	NA	TRBV7-7	TRBJ2-3	CASSLAAGWADTQYF	TGTGCTAGCAGCTTAGCGGCGGGGTGGGCAGATACGCAGTATTTT
NA	13	NA	TRBV28	TRBJ2-7	CASTSPIGGGRYF	TGTGCCAGCACCTCACCAATTGGGGGCGGCAGGTACTTC
NA	13	NA	TRBV9	TRBJ1-1	CASSVDGVYEAFF	TGTGCCAGCAGCGTAGACGGGGTTTATGAAGCTTTCTTT
NA	19	NA	TRBV7-2	TRBJ1-6	CASSLVIAQTVSYNSPLHF	TGTGCCAGCAGCTTAGTCATAGCCCAGACCGTCTCCTATAATTCACCCCTCCACTTT
NA	13	TRBD1	TRBV5-5	TRBJ1-2	CASSVQGDYGYTF	TGTGCCAGCAGCGTTCAGGGGGACTATGGCTACACCTTC
NA	14	NA	TRBV19	TRBJ1-3	CASSIPYSGNTIYF	TGTGCCAGTAGTATCCCCTACTCTGGAAACACCATATATTTT
NA	16	NA	TRBV5-1	TRBJ2-5	CASSPPGLEGQETQYF	TGCGCCAGCAGCCCCCCGGGACTTGAGGGCCAAGAGACCCAGTACTTC
NA	14	NA	TRBV5-1	TRBJ1-1	CASSLGGTHTEAFF	TGCGCCAGCAGCTTGGGAGGGACCCACACTGAAGCTTTCTTT
NA	14	NA	TRBV7-2	TRBJ1-2	CASSLDGSSYGYTF	TGTGCCAGCAGCTTAGACGGCAGTTCCTATGGCTACACCTTC
NA	14	NA	TRBV19	TRBJ2-7	CASSPGIDRYEQYF	TGTGCCAGTAGTCCCGGGATTGATCGCTACGAGCAGTACTTC
NA	14	NA	TRBV11-2	TRBJ1-6	CASSLPNPNSPLHF	TGTGCCAGCAGCTTACCGAATCCGAATTCACCCCTCCACTTT
NA	15	NA	TRBV2	TRBJ1-2	CASSAEQGPNYGYTF	TGTGCCAGCAGTGCGGAGCAGGGTCCTAACTATGGCTACACCTTC
NA	14	NA	TRBV10-3	TRBJ2-7	CAISESGRTYEQYF	TGTGCCATCAGTGAGTCCGGCAGGACCTACGAGCAGTACTTC
NA	18	TRBD2	TRBV7-2	TRBJ2-3	CASSLFRSVGGTTDTQYF	TGTGCCAGCAGCTTATTCCGCTCTGTCGGGGGGACCACAGATACGCAGTATTTT
NA	16	NA	TRBV7-2	TRBJ2-2	CASSLTYTANTGELFF	TGTGCCAGCAGCTTAACGTATACAGCGAACACCGGGGAGCTGTTTTTT
NA	14	TRBD2	TRBV5-4	TRBJ2-7	CASSPEAGVYEQYF	TGTGCCAGCAGCCCAGAAGCGGGGGTCTACGAGCAGTACTTC
NA	12	NA	TRBV6-5	TRBJ1-1	CASRGVNTEAFF	TGTGCCAGCAGAGGGGTGAACACTGAAGCTTTCTTT
NA	15	NA	TRBV6-1	TRBJ2-1	CASSLGPGPYNEQFF	TGTGCCAGCAGTTTGGGACCAGGCCCCTACAATGAGCAGTTCTTC
NA	18	TRBD2	TRBV4-3	TRBJ2-6	CASSSMTSGGSGANVLTF	TGCGCCAGCAGCTCCATGACTAGCGGGGGGTCTGGGGCCAACGTCCTGACTTTC
NA	14	NA	TRBV9	TRBJ2-3	CASSVEGSVDTQYF	TGTGCCAGCAGCGTAGAGGGAAGCGTAGATACGCAGTATTTT
NA	14	NA	TRBV21-1	TRBJ1-4	CASSKEGSREKLFF	TGTGCCAGCAGCAAAGAGGGATCGAGAGAAAAACTGTTTTTT
NA	14	NA	TRBV14	TRBJ1-4	CASSPGTTNEKLFF	TGTGCCAGCAGCCCTGGGACAACTAATGAAAAACTGTTTTTT
NA	15	TRBD2	TRBV5-1	TRBJ2-1	CASSLTSGAYNEQFF	TGCGCCAGCAGCTTGACTAGCGGGGCTTACAATGAGCAGTTCTTC